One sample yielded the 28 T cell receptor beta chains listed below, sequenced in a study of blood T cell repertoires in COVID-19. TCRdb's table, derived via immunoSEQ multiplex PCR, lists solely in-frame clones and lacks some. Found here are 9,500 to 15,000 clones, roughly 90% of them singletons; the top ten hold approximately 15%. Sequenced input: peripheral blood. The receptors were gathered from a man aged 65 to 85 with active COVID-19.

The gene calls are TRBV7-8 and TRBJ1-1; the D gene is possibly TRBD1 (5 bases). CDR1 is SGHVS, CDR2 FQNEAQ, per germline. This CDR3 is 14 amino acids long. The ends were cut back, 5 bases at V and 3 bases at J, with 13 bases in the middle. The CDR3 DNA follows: TGTGCCAGCAGCATACTCGGGGGAGACACTGAAGCTTTCTTT. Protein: CASSILGGDTEAFF.

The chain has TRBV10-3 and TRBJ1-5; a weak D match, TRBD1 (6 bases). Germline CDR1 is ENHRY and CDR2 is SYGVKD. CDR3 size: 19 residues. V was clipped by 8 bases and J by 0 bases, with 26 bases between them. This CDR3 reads CAIASAPVNRVYSNQPQHF. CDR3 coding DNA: TGTGCCATCGCAAGCGCCCCGGTGAACAGGGTCTATAGCAATCAGCCCCAGCATTTT.

In DNA form, the CDR3 reads TGCGCCAGCAGCTTGCAGGGCGGGAACACCGGGGAGCTGTTTTTT. Translation gives CASSLQGGNTGELFF. The chain carries TRBV5-1 and TRBJ2-2; D is perhaps TRBD1 (5 bases). Trimming took off 1 base at V and 1 base at J, with 8 bases between the two ends. CDR3 size: 15 residues. Germline V gene data show CDR1 as SGHRS and CDR2 as YFSETQ.

In DNA form, the CDR3 reads TGTGCCAGCAGTGAAAGGGGGAACAGATTGGGCGGGGAGCTGTTTTTT. Its protein product is CASSERGNRLGGELFF. The gene calls are TRBV25-1 and TRBJ2-2; possible D gene TRBD1, 6 bases. CDR3 size: 16 residues. V gave up 2 bases and J gave up 7 bases, with 17 bases separating them. The V gene's germline CDR1 is MGHDK and CDR2 SYGVNS.

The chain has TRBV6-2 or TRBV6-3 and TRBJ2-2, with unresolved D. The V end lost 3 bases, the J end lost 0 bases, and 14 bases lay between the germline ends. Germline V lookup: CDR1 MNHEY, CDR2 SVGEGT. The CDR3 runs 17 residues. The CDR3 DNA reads TGTGCCAGCAGTTATAGTCTGGAACAGCCGAACACCGGGGAGCTGTTTTTT. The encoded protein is CASSYSLEQPNTGELFF.

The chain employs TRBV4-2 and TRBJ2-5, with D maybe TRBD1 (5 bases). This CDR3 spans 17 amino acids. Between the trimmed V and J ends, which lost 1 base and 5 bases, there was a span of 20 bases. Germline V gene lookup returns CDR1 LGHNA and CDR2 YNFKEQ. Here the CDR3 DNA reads TGTGCCAGCAGCCAAGGGGCAGGGCGCACAAGCGAGGAGACCCAGTACTTC. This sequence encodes CASSQGAGRTSEETQYF.

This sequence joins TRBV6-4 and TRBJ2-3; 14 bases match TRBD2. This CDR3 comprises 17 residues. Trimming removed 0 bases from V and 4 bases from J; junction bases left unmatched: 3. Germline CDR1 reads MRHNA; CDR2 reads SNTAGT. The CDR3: CASSDSGTSGGADTQYF. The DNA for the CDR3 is TGTGCCAGCAGTGACTCGGGGACTAGCGGGGGAGCAGATACGCAGTATTTT.

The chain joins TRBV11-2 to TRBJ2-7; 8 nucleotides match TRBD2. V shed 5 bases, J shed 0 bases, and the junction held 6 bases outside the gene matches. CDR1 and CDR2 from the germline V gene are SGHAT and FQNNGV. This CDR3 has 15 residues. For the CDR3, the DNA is TGTGCCAGCAGCCACGGGACTAGGAGCTCCTACGAGCAGTACTTC. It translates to CASSHGTRSSYEQYF.

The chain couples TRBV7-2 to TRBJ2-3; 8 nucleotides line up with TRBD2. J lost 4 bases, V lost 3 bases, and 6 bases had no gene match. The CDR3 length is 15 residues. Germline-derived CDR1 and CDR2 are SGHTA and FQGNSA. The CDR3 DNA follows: TGTGCCAGCAGCTTTAGCGGGACGACTGCAGATACGCAGTATTTT. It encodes CASSFSGTTADTQYF.

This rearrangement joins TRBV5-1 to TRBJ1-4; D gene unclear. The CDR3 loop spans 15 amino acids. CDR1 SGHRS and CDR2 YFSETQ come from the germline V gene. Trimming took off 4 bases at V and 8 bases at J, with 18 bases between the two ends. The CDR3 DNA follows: TGCGCCAGCAGCCCCCTCCCCGGTGAGGGAGAAAAACTGTTTTTT. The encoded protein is CASSPLPGEGEKLFF.

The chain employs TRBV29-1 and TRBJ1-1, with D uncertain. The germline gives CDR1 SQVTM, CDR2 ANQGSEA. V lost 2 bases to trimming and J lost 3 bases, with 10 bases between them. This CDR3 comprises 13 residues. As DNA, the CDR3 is TGCAGCGTTGAAAATTGGGGAGACACTGAAGCTTTCTTT. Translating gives CSVENWGDTEAFF.

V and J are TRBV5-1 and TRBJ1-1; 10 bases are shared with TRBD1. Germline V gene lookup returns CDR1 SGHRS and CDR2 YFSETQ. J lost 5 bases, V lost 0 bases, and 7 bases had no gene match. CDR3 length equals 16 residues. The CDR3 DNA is TGCGCCAGCAGCTTGGGCCGGGACAGGGGCTTTACTGAAGCTTTCTTT. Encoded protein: CASSLGRDRGFTEAFF.

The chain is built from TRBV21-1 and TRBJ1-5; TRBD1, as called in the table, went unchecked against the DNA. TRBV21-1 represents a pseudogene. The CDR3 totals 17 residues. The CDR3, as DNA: TGTGCCAGCAGCAAACTGCCGGGACAGCTACCCAATCAGCCCCAGCATTTT. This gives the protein CASSKLPGQLPNQPQHF.

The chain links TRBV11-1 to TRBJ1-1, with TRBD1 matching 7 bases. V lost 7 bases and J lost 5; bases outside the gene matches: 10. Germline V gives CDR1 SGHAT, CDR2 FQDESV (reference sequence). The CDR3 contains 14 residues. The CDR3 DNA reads TGTGCCAGCAACCGAAACAGGGGTCGAACTGAAGCTTTCTTT. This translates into CASNRNRGRTEAFF.

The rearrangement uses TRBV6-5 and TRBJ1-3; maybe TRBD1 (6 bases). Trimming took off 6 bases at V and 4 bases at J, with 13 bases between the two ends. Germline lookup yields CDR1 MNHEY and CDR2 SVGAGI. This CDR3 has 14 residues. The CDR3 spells CASRTGMAGNTIYF. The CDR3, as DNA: TGTGCCAGCAGAACAGGGATGGCAGGAAACACCATATATTTT.

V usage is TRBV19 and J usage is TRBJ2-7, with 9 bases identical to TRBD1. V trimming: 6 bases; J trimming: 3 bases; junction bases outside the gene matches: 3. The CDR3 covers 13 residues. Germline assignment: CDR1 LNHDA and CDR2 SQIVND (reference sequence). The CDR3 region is CASSGTGNYEQYF. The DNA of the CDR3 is TGTGCCAGTAGCGGGACAGGGAACTACGAGCAGTACTTC. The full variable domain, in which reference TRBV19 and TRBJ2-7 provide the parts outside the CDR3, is DGGITQSPKYLFRKEGQNVTLSCEQNLNHDAMYWYRQDPGQGLRLIYYSQIVNDFQKGDIAEGYSVSREKKESFPLTVTSAQKNPTAFYLCASSGTGNYEQYFGPGTRLTVT.

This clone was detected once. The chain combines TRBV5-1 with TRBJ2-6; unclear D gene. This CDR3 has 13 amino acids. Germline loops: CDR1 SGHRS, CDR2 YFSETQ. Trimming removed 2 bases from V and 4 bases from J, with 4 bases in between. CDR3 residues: CASSLQGANVLTF. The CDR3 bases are TGCGCCAGCAGCTTACAAGGGGCCAACGTCCTGACTTTC.

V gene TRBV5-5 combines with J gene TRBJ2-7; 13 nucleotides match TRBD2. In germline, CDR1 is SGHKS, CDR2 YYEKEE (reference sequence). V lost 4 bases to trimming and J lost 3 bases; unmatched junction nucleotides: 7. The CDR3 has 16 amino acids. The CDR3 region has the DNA TGTGCCAGCAGCCCAATTCGACTAGCGGGGGGCTACGAGCAGTACTTC. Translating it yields CASSPIRLAGGYEQYF.

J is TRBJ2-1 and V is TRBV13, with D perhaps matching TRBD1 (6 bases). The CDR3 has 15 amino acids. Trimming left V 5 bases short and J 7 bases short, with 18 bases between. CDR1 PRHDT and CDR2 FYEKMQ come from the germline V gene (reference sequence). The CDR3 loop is CASSQGSGNRNEQFF. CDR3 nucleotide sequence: TGTGCCAGCAGCCAGGGGTCCGGGAATAGGAATGAGCAGTTCTTC.

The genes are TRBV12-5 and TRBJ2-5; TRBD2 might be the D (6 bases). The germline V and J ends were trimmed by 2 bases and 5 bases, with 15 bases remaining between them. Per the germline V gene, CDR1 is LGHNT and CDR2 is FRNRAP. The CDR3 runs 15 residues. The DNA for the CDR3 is TGTGCTAGTGGTTTGAGGAGGGGTGGTCCCGAGACCCAGTACTTC. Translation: CASGLRRGGPETQYF.

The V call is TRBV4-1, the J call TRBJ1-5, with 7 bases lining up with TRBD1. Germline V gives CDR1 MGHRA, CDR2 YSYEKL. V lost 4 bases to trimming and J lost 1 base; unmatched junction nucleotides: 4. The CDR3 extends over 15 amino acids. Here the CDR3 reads CASSPRQGSNQPQHF. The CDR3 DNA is TGCGCCAGCAGCCCCCGACAGGGAAGCAATCAGCCCCAGCATTTT.

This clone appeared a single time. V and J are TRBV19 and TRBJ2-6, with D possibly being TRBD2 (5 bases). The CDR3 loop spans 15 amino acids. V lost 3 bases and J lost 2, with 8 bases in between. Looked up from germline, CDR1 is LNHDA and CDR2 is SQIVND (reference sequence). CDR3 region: CASSISGTGANVLTF. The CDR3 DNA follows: TGTGCCAGTAGTATTTCGGGGACTGGGGCCAACGTCCTGACTTTC. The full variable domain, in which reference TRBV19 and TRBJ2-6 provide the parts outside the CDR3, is DGGITQSPKYLFRKEGQNVTLSCEQNLNHDAMYWYRQDPGQGLRLIYYSQIVNDFQKGDIAEGYSVSREKKESFPLTVTSAQKNPTAFYLCASSISGTGANVLTFGAGSRLTVL.

The CDR3 region has the DNA TGTGCCAGCAGCCAACTGTTACCGGGACTAGCGGGAGTTGAGCAGTTCTTC. It yields the protein CASSQLLPGLAGVEQFF. The V call is TRBV4-2, the J call TRBJ2-1; 14 bases match TRBD2. V was clipped by 2 bases and J by 9 bases; unmatched bases: 9. This CDR3 region has 17 residues. The germline CDR1 and CDR2 sequences are LGHNA and YNFKEQ.

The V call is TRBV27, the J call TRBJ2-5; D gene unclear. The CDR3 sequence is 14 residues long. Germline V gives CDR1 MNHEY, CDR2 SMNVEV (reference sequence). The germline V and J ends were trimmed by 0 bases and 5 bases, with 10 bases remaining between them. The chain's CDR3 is CASSLSAPHETQYF. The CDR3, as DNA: TGTGCCAGCAGTTTATCGGCCCCCCATGAGACCCAGTACTTC.

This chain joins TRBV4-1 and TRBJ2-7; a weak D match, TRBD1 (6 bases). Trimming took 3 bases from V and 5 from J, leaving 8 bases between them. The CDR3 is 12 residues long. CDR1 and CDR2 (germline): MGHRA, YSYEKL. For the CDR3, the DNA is TGCGCCAGCAGCCACAGACAGGACGAGCAGTACTTC. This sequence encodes CASSHRQDEQYF.

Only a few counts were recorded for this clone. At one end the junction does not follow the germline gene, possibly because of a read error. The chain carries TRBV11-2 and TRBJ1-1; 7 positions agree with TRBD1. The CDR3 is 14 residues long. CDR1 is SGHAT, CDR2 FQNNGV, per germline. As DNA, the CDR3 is TGTGCCAGCAGCCTAGAACCAGGGGGAAGAAAAGCTTTCTTT. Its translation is CASSLEPGGRKAFF.

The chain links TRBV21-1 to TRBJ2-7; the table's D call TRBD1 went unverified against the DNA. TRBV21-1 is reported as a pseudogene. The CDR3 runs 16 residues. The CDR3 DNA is TGTGCCAGCAGCAAAGCGAAGTTCCAGGTCTCCTACGAGCAGTACTTC. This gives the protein CASSKAKFQVSYEQYF.

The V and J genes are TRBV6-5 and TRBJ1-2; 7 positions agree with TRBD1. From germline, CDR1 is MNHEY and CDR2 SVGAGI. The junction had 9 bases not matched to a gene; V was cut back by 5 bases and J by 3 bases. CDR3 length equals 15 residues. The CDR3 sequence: CASSLLGQPDYGYTF. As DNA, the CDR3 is TGTGCCAGCAGTCTTTTGGGACAGCCCGACTATGGCTACACCTTC.